This note documents a single T cell receptor beta chain sequence. This entry belongs to a study of blood T cell repertoires in COVID-19. At the level of the study: COVID-19 samples, acute and convalescent, were from the United States, Italy and Spain.

The CDR3 loop spans 16 amino acids. The germline CDR1 and CDR2 sequences are SQVTM and ANQGSEA. V shed 6 bases and J 4 bases; nucleotides not matched to a gene: 15. Profiled with immunoSEQ multiplex PCR; TCRdb holds only in-frame clones, not every one. In the table there are approximately 670,000 clones, just under 90% of which are singletons. This TCR came from a woman aged 18-29 years with acute or convalescent COVID-19. The specimen sequenced was peripheral blood. The V and J genes are TRBV29-1 and TRBJ1-5; 7 nucleotides align to TRBD1. CDR3 sequence: CSVLLFSTGVNQPQHF. CDR3 in DNA: TGCAGCGTCCTCCTCTTTTCCACAGGGGTAAATCAGCCCCAGCATTTT.